The clone carrying this T cell receptor (beta chain) was observed at least ten times. These data belong to a study of T-cell reconstitution after alpha-beta-depleted transplantation in children. The authors prepared the TCRbeta library with unique molecular identifiers. TCRdb reanalysed the PCR reads using MiXCR and keeps one entry per CDR3 protein. The data hold some 600,000 distinct CDR3 sequences, with roughly 15% observed a single time. The receptor was derived from a human donor who donated a stem cell graft to a child with acute myeloid leukemia. Sequencing used PBMCs from the stem cell graft donor, obtained from the stem cell graft.

The CDR3 region has the DNA TGCAGTGCCCCACCCACAGGGGATGCTTCACCCCTCCACTTT. Translation gives CSAPPTGDASPLHF. V is TRBV20-1 and J is TRBJ1-6, with 7 nucleotides matching TRBD1. This CDR3 spans 14 amino acids. With V trimmed by 6 bases and J by 9 bases, 11 bases remained unmatched. Germline V gene data show CDR1 as DFQATT and CDR2 as SNEGSKA (reference sequence).